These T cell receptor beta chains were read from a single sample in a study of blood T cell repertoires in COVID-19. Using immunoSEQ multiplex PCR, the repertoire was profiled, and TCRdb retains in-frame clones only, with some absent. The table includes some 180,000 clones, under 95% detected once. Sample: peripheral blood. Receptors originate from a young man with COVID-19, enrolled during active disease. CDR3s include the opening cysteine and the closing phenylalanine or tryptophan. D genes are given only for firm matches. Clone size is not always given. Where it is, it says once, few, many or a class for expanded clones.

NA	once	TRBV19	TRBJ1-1	CASSATGNTEAFF	TGTGCCAGTAGTGCCACAGGGAACACTGAAGCTTTCTTT
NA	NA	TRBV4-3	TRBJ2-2	CASSRGRPRGTGELFF	TGCGCCAGCAGCCGTGGGCGGCCTCGGGGCACCGGGGAGCTGTTTTTT
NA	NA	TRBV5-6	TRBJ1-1	CASSLEGRAEAFF	TGTGCCAGCAGCTTGGAAGGCAGGGCCGAAGCTTTCTTT
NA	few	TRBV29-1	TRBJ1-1	CSVWRVMNTEAFF	TGCAGCGTGTGGCGGGTAATGAACACTGAAGCTTTCTTT
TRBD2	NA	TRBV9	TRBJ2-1	CASSVGTSGYNEQFF	TGTGCCAGCAGCGTGGGGACTAGCGGCTACAATGAGCAGTTCTTC
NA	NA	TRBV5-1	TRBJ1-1	CASSQGNTEAFF	TGCGCCAGTTCCCAGGGGAACACTGAAGCTTTCTTT
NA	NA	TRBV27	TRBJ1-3	CASSLRQGSGNTIYF	TGTGCCAGCAGTTTAAGGCAGGGCTCTGGAAACACCATATATTTT
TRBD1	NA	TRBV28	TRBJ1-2	CASSFTGARGYTF	TGTGCCAGCAGTTTCACAGGGGCGCGCGGCTACACCTTC
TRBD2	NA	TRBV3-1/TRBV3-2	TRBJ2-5	CASSQVASGAQETQYF	TGTGCCAGCAGCCAAGTGGCTAGCGGAGCGCAAGAGACCCAGTACTTC
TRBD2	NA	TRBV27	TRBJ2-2	CASASRLAGVGGELFF	TGTGCCAGCGCATCCCGACTAGCGGGAGTTGGAGGGGAGCTGTTTTTT
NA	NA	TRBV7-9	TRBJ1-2	CASSFRELGPFGYTF	TGTGCCAGCAGCTTCAGGGAACTGGGTCCTTTCGGCTACACCTTC
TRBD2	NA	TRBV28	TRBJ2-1	CASSPTSGGPYNEQFF	TGTGCCAGCAGTCCTACTAGCGGGGGCCCCTACAATGAGCAGTTCTTC
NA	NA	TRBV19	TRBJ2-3	CASSQVHTDTQYF	TGTGCCAGTAGTCAGGTACACACAGATACGCAGTATTTT
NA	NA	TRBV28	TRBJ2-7	CASSSAGTIYEQYF	TGTGCCAGCAGTTCCGCCGGGACAATTTACGAGCAGTACTTC
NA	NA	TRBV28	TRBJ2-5	CASRLPQGPQETQYF	TGTGCCAGCAGACTCCCGCAGGGCCCTCAAGAGACCCAGTACTTC
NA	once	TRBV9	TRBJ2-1	CASSVATGSSYNEQFF	TGTGCCAGCAGCGTAGCTACAGGGTCTTCCTACAATGAGCAGTTCTTC
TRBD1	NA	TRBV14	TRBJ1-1	CASSQDWDRGNTEAFF	TGTGCCAGCAGCCAAGATTGGGACAGGGGAAACACTGAAGCTTTCTTT
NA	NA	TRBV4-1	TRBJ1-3	CASSQVSRGAGNTIYF	TGCGCCAGCAGCCAAGTCAGCAGGGGAGCGGGAAACACCATATATTTT
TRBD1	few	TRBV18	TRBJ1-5	CASSPAIPGQSDQPQHF	TGTGCCAGCTCACCAGCGATCCCGGGACAGTCTGATCAGCCCCAGCATTTT
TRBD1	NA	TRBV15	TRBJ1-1	CATSRGQTGGSNTEAFF	TGTGCCACCAGCAGAGGACAGACAGGGGGAAGTAATACTGAAGCTTTCTTT
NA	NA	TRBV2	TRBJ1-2	CASHPSLAGTSPTNYGYTF	TGTGCCAGCCATCCCTCCCTAGCCGGGACATCGCCCACTAACTATGGCTACACCTTC
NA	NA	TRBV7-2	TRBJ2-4	CASSPRWGDSDKNIQYF	TGTGCCAGCAGCCCCCGATGGGGGGACAGTGACAAAAACATTCAGTACTTC
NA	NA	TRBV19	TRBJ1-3	CASSIVDREGNTIYF	TGTGCCAGTAGTATCGTCGACCGGGAAGGAAACACCATATATTTT
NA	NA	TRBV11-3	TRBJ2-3	CASSLDPGNAQYF	TGTGCCAGCAGCTTAGATCCGGGGAATGCGCAGTATTTT
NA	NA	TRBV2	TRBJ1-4	CASSDVTAMDEKLFF	TGTGCCAGCAGCGATGTGACAGCGATGGATGAAAAACTGTTTTTT
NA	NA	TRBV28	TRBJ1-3	CASIPSAEGGNTIYF	TGTGCCAGCATCCCATCCGCCGAGGGTGGAAACACCATATATTTT
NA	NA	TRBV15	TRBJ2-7	CATSRVEYGTAAVYEQYF	TGTGCCACCAGCAGAGTTGAGTACGGCACAGCCGCTGTCTACGAGCAGTACTTC
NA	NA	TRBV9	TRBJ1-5	CASSVGSGQPQHF	TGTGCCAGCAGCGTAGGATCGGGGCAGCCCCAGCATTTT
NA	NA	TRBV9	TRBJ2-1	CASSELANEQFF	TGTGCCAGCAGCGAGTTGGCCAATGAGCAGTTCTTC
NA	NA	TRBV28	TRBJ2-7	CASSFNLDRSSYEQYF	TGTGCCAGCAGTTTCAACCTCGACCGGAGCTCCTACGAGCAGTACTTC
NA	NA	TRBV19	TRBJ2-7	CASSIVSGADEQYF	TGTGCCAGTAGTATAGTTTCAGGGGCGGACGAGCAGTACTTC
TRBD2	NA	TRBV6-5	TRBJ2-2	CASSNSGRWFGELFF	TGTGCCAGCAGTAACAGCGGGAGGTGGTTCGGGGAGCTGTTTTTT
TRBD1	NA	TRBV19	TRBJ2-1	CASSIVSPRTGGYNEQFF	TGTGCCAGTAGTATAGTGTCCCCCCGGACAGGGGGCTACAATGAGCAGTTCTTC
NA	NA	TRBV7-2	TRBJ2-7	CASSLATRPWGEQYF	TGTGCCAGCAGCCTCGCGACTAGGCCCTGGGGAGAGCAGTACTTC
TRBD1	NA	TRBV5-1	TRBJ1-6	CASSYGQGRNSPLHF	TGCGCCAGCAGCTACGGACAGGGAAGGAATTCACCCCTCCACTTT
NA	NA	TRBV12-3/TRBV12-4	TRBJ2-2	CASSFGGNRELFF	TGTGCCAGCAGTTTTGGCGGAAACCGGGAGCTGTTTTTT
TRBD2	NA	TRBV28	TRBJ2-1	CASTRVTSGISYNEQFF	TGTGCCAGCACTCGCGTCACTAGCGGCATCTCCTACAATGAGCAGTTCTTC
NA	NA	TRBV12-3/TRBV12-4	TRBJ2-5	CASSPFGETQYF	TGTGCCAGCAGCCCCTTCGGGGAGACCCAGTACTTC
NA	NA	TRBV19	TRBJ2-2	CASSISLGNTGELFF	TGTGCCAGTAGTATTTCCCTAGGAAACACCGGGGAGCTGTTTTTT
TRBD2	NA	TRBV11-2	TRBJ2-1	CASSPETSGRPDEQFF	TGTGCCAGCAGCCCTGAGACTAGCGGGAGGCCCGATGAGCAGTTCTTC
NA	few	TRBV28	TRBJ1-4	CASIGATVNEKLLF	TGTGCCAGCATCGGCGCGACAGTTAATGAAAAACTGCTTTTT
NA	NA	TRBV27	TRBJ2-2	CASSLSPAGGELFF	TGTGCCAGCAGTTTATCGCCGGCAGGCGGGGAGCTGTTTTTT
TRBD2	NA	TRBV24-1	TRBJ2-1	CATPGGAGGPGNEQFF	TGTGCCACCCCCGGGGGGGCGGGAGGCCCCGGCAATGAGCAGTTCTTC
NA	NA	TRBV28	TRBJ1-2	CASRGGPYGYTF	TGTGCCAGCAGGGGTGGGCCCTATGGCTACACCTTC
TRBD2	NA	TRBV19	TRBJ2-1	CASSQPPGGDPYNEQFF	TGTGCCAGTAGTCAACCGCCCGGGGGGGATCCCTACAATGAGCAGTTCTTC
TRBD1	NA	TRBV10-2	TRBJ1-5	CASSESGTASNQPQHF	TGCGCCAGCAGTGAGTCAGGGACAGCCTCGAATCAGCCCCAGCATTTT
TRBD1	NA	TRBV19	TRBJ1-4	CATSGDSNEKLLF	TGTGCCACCAGTGGGGACAGTAATGAAAAACTGCTTTTT
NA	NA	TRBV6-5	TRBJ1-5	CASSPDSRNQPQHF	TGTGCCAGCAGTCCTGACAGCCGCAATCAGCCCCAGCATTTT
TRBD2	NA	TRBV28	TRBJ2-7	CASSTSGSHEQYF	TGTGCCAGCAGCACTAGCGGGAGTCACGAGCAGTACTTC
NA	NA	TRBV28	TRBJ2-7	CASSLLLAIGEQYF	TGTGCCAGCAGTTTATTACTAGCAATCGGCGAGCAGTACTTC
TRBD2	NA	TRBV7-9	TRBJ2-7	CASSTLQRELGEQYF	TGTGCCAGCAGCACCCTCCAGCGGGAGTTGGGTGAGCAGTACTTC
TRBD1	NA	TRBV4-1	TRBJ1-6	CASSQDHDRAFNSPLHF	TGCGCCAGCAGCCAAGACCACGACAGGGCCTTTAATTCACCCCTCCACTTT